This is a list of T cell receptor beta chains from one sample in a study of blood T cell repertoires in COVID-19. The data were produced by immunoSEQ multiplex PCR, yet TCRdb's version contains in-frame clones alone and is incomplete. The sample includes around 150,000 clones, approximately 92% seen only once; the top ten take around 3.3%. The sample consisted of peripheral blood. These receptors all come from a woman between 55 and 75 years old with active COVID-19. Each CDR3 is given with its conserved first and last residue. The D gene is left open where the match is weak. The listing skips clone size in some rows; elsewhere it reads once, few, many or a size class.

CDR3 protein,CDR3 DNA,J gene,V gene,D gene,clone size
CASSLAGEPNEKLFF,TGTGCCAGCTCCCTCGCGGGGGAACCTAATGAAAAACTGTTTTTT,TRBJ1-4,TRBV18,NA,NA
CAIGTSGEDTQYF,TGTGCCATCGGGACTAGCGGGGAAGATACGCAGTATTTT,TRBJ2-3,TRBV10-3,TRBD2,NA
CATSGKGQGAPSSYNEQFF,TGTGCCACCAGTGGGAAAGGACAGGGGGCCCCGAGCTCCTACAATGAGCAGTTCTTC,TRBJ2-1,TRBV24-1,TRBD1,NA
CASSPRLSGVETQYF,TGTGCCAGCAGCCCCCGATTGAGTGGTGTAGAGACCCAGTACTTC,TRBJ2-5,TRBV9,NA,NA
CAWDLGGVNQPQHF,TGTGCCTGGGATCTGGGAGGAGTCAATCAGCCCCAGCATTTT,TRBJ1-5,TRBV30,NA,NA
CASSPQAGGNEQFF,TGTGCCAGCAGCCCCCAAGCGGGAGGTAATGAGCAGTTCTTC,TRBJ2-1,TRBV9,TRBD2,NA
CASSRQGSNEKLFF,TGTGCCAGCAGCAGGCAGGGGTCTAATGAAAAACTGTTTTTT,TRBJ1-4,TRBV9,NA,NA
CASSWGQNQETQYF,TGCGCCAGCAGCTGGGGACAGAACCAAGAGACCCAGTACTTC,TRBJ2-5,TRBV5-1,TRBD1,NA
CASRTGGPYEQYF,TGTGCCAGCAGGACAGGGGGACCCTACGAGCAGTACTTC,TRBJ2-7,TRBV28,TRBD1,NA
CASSLGAQPQHF,TGTGCCAGCAGCTTGGGAGCCCAGCCCCAGCATTTT,TRBJ1-5,TRBV5-6,NA,NA
CASSRTVHNQPQHF,TGTGCCAGCAGTCGGACAGTACACAATCAGCCCCAGCATTTT,TRBJ1-5,TRBV6-5,NA,NA
CASSLQGLYNSPLHF,TGTGCCAGCAGTCTGCAGGGTCTCTATAATTCACCCCTCCACTTT,TRBJ1-6,TRBV6-5,NA,NA
CASSRHIWAGLADSYNEQFF,TGTGCCAGTAGTCGACACATTTGGGCGGGACTAGCGGATTCCTACAATGAGCAGTTCTTC,TRBJ2-1,TRBV19,TRBD2,NA
CASSLAPGADTQYF,TGCGCCAGCAGCTTGGCGCCCGGGGCAGATACGCAGTATTTT,TRBJ2-3,TRBV5-1,NA,NA
CASSLRRAVSPLHF,TGTGCCAGCAGTTTGCGGAGGGCAGTCTCACCCCTCCACTTT,TRBJ1-6,TRBV28,NA,NA
CASSLAGGNYEQYF,TGTGCCAGCAGCTTGGCAGGGGGCAACTACGAGCAGTACTTC,TRBJ2-7,TRBV7-2,TRBD1,NA
CASSHRLNQAFF,TGTGCCAGCAGCCATAGACTGAATCAAGCTTTCTTT,TRBJ1-1,TRBV6-6,NA,NA
CATSDLGSTDTQYF,TGTGCCACCAGTGATTTGGGCAGCACAGATACGCAGTATTTT,TRBJ2-3,TRBV24-1,NA,NA
CASSPRDRDSSPLHF,TGTGCCAGCAGCCCACGGGACAGGGACAGCTCACCCCTCCACTTT,TRBJ1-6,TRBV3-1/TRBV3-2,TRBD1,NA
CASSPSGQGSTEAFF,TGCGCCAGCAGCCCTTCGGGACAGGGAAGCACTGAAGCTTTCTTT,TRBJ1-1,TRBV4-1,TRBD1,NA
CAWSRLAGPTDTQYF,TGTGCCTGGAGTCGACTAGCGGGCCCCACAGATACGCAGTATTTT,TRBJ2-3,TRBV30,TRBD2,NA
CASRNGVSTGELFF,TGTGCCAGCAGGAACGGAGTATCGACCGGGGAGCTGTTTTTT,TRBJ2-2,TRBV6-5,NA,few
CAAEAKADRGEQYF,TGTGCCGCCGAAGCAAAGGCAGACCGGGGGGAGCAGTACTTC,TRBJ2-7,TRBV10-3,NA,once
CAWSGSSVIYVEQFF,TGTGCCTGGAGTGGGTCTAGCGTCATCTACGTTGAGCAGTTCTTC,TRBJ2-1,TRBV30,NA,NA
CGLAGGPDTQYF,TGTGGGCTAGCGGGAGGGCCAGATACGCAGTATTTT,TRBJ2-3,TRBV30,TRBD2,NA
CASSGYWGPLNTEAFF,TGTGCCAGCAGTGGGTACTGGGGGCCTTTGAACACTGAAGCTTTCTTT,TRBJ1-1,TRBV2,NA,NA
CASRRPSDYEQYF,TGTGCCAGCAGACGCCCTAGCGACTACGAGCAGTACTTC,TRBJ2-7,TRBV28,NA,once
CSVAGTSGYEQYF,TGCAGCGTTGCCGGGACTAGCGGTTACGAGCAGTACTTC,TRBJ2-7,TRBV29-1,TRBD2,NA
CASREQTSGGYTF,TGTGCCAGCAGGGAACAGACCTCAGGGGGCTACACCTTC,TRBJ1-2,TRBV12-3/TRBV12-4,NA,NA
CASSLAHGDEQYF,TGTGCCAGCAGTTTAGCGCACGGGGACGAGCAGTACTTC,TRBJ2-7,TRBV12-3/TRBV12-4,NA,NA
CASSEGLDTDTQYF,TGTGCCAGCAGCGAGGGACTAGACACAGATACGCAGTATTTT,TRBJ2-3,TRBV9,TRBD2,NA
CASSLAGTGAGELFF,TGTGCCAGCAGCTTAGCGGGGACAGGGGCCGGGGAGCTGTTTTTT,TRBJ2-2,TRBV7-2,TRBD1,NA
CATSRDYGGRGSDTQYF,TGTGCCACCAGCAGAGATTACGGCGGGAGGGGGTCAGATACGCAGTATTTT,TRBJ2-3,TRBV15,TRBD2,once
CASKKRTGTVYPVDTQYF,TGTGCCAGCAAAAAAAGGACCGGGACAGTGTATCCGGTAGATACGCAGTATTTT,TRBJ2-3,TRBV13,TRBD1,NA
CASSQVRTAHQETQYF,TGTGCCAGCAGCCAAGTCCGGACAGCGCACCAAGAGACCCAGTACTTC,TRBJ2-5,TRBV3-1/TRBV3-2,NA,NA
CASSERPRHGETQYF,TGTGCCAGCAGTGAACGCCCAAGACATGGAGAGACCCAGTACTTC,TRBJ2-5,TRBV2,NA,NA
CASSRIRGNTEAFF,TGTGCCAGCAGCAGGATAAGGGGGAACACTGAAGCTTTCTTT,TRBJ1-1,TRBV7-8,NA,NA
CASSTVPTGDEQYF,TGTGCCAGTAGTACCGTACCTACAGGGGACGAGCAGTACTTC,TRBJ2-7,TRBV19,TRBD1,NA
CSASRDRGQPQHF,TGCAGTGCTAGTCGAGACAGGGGTCAGCCCCAGCATTTT,TRBJ1-5,TRBV20-1,TRBD1,NA
CATSRDLVLRGETQYF,TGTGCCACCAGCAGAGATTTGGTTTTAAGGGGGGAGACCCAGTACTTC,TRBJ2-5,TRBV15,NA,NA
CASRIQGTSYNSPLHF,TGTGCCAGCAGAATACAGGGGACGTCCTATAATTCACCCCTCCACTTT,TRBJ1-6,TRBV27,TRBD1,NA
CASSTSGTAPYEQYF,TGTGCCAGCAGTACCTCCGGGACTGCCCCCTACGAGCAGTACTTC,TRBJ2-7,TRBV27,NA,NA
CASSPSGSYEQYF,TGTGCCAGCAGCCCCAGCGGGAGCTACGAGCAGTACTTC,TRBJ2-7,TRBV14,TRBD2,NA
CASSSIQGSSYNEQFF,TGTGCCAGCAGCTCCATACAGGGAAGCTCCTACAATGAGCAGTTCTTC,TRBJ2-1,TRBV5-6,NA,NA
CASSSGTSGTYEQYF,TGTGCCAGCAGCTCGGGGACTAGCGGAACCTACGAGCAGTACTTC,TRBJ2-7,TRBV7-8,TRBD2,NA
CASSGTTGDNNQPQHF,TGTGCCAGCAGTGGTACAACAGGGGACAATAATCAGCCCCAGCATTTT,TRBJ1-5,TRBV25-1,TRBD1,once
CASSQVITGGEKLFF,TGTGCCAGCAGCCAAGTAATAACAGGGGGCGAAAAACTGTTTTTT,TRBJ1-4,TRBV3-1/TRBV3-2,TRBD1,NA
CASSFRQGDEQYF,TGTGCCAGCAGCTTTAGGCAGGGGGACGAGCAGTACTTC,TRBJ2-7,TRBV5-6,TRBD1,NA
CATSFRAELAEQFF,TGTGCCACCAGTTTCAGGGCCGAACTAGCCGAGCAGTTCTTC,TRBJ2-1,TRBV24-1,NA,NA
CASSLGLAGDYNEQFF,TGTGCCAGCAGCTTGGGACTAGCGGGAGACTACAATGAGCAGTTCTTC,TRBJ2-1,TRBV7-9,TRBD2,NA
CASSKVGGTSGRVSNTGELFF,TGTGCCAGCTCCAAGGTGGGGGGGACTAGCGGGAGGGTAAGCAACACCGGGGAGCTGTTTTTT,TRBJ2-2,TRBV21-1,NA,NA